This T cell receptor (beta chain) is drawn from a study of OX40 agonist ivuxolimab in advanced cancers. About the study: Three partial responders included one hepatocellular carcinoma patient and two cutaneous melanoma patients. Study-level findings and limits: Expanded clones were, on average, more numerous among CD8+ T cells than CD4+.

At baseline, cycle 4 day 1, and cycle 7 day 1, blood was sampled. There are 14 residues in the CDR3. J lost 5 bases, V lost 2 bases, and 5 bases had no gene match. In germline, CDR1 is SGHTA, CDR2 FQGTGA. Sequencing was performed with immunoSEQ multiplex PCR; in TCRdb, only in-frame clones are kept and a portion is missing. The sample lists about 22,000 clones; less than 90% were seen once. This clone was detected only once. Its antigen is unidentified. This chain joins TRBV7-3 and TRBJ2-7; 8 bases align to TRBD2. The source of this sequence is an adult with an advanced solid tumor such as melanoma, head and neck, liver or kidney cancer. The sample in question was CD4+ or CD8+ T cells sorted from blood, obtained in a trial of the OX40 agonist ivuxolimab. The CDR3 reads CASSLAGGEDEQYF. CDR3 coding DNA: TGTGCCAGCAGCTTAGCGGGGGGCGAGGACGAGCAGTACTTC.